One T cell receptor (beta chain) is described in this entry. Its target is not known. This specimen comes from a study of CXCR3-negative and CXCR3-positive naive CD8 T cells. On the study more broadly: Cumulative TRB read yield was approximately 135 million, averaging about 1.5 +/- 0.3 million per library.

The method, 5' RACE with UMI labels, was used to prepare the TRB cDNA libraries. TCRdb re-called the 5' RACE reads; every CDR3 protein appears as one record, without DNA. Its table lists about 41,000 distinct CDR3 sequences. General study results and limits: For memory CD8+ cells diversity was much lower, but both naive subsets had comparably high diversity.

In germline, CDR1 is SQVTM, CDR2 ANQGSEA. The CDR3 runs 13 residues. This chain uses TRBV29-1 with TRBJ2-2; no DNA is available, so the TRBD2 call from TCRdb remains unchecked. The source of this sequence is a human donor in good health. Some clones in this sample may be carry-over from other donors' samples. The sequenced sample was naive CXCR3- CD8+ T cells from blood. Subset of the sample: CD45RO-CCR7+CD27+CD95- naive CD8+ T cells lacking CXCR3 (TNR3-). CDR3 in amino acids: CSVEGLNTGELFF.